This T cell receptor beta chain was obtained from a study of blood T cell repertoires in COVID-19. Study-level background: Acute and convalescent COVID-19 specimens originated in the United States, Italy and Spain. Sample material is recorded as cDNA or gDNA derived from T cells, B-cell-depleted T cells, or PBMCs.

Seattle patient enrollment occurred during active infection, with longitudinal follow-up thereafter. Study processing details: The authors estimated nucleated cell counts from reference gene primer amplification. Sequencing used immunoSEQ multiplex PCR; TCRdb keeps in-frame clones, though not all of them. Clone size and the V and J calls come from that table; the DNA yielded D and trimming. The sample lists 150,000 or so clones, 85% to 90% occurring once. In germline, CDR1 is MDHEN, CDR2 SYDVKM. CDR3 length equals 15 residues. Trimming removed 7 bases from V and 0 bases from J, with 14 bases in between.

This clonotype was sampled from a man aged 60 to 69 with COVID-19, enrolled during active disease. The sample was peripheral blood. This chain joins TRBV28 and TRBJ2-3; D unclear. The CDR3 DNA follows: TGTGCCAGCATGCTTCCGGAGTCTAGCACAGATACGCAGTATTTT. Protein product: CASMLPESSTDTQYF.